This T cell receptor (beta chain) derives from a study of blood T cell repertoires in COVID-19. Background on the study: COVID-19 samples from acute and convalescent phases originated in the United States, Italy and Spain. Sources were T cells, B-cell-depleted T cells, or PBMCs; the material itself was cDNA or gDNA.

Assay: immunoSEQ multiplex PCR; the TCRdb copy retains only in-frame clones and omits some. The sample gives 200,000 to 250,000 clones, over 70% of which show up once; more than 7% is in the top ten. With V trimmed by 3 bases and J by 10 bases, 4 bases remained unmatched. The CDR3 consists of 13 residues. From germline, CDR1 is MNHNS and CDR2 SASEGT. What was sequenced was peripheral blood. The origin of this receptor is a woman between 65 and 79 years old with acute or convalescent COVID-19. This rearrangement joins TRBV6-1 to TRBJ2-1; 9 bases align to TRBD2. CDR3 DNA sequence: TGTGCCAGCAGTGATCGGCTAGCGGGGGAGCAGTTCTTC. As protein: CASSDRLAGEQFF.